Following are 20 T cell receptor beta chains from one sample sequenced in a study of T cells in women clearing cervical HPV infection. Produced via immunoSEQ multiplex PCR; TCRdb's table is partial and in-frame only. The table lists roughly 20,000 clones. The sequencing sample was made of blood buffy coat. These receptors came from a woman aged 18-70 years with a cervical HPV16 infection that either progressed to CIN3+ or cleared (not recorded which).

About this clone itself: Read sequence stops 3 residues before the CDR3 end, and the germline J gene provides the missing end. This sequence joins TRBV3-1 (or the pseudogene TRBV3-2) and TRBJ1-1; TRBD1 is a possible D gene (6 bases). Trimming took off 5 bases at V and 6 bases at J, with 19 bases between the two ends. The germline V gene has CDR1 LGHDT and CDR2 YNNKEL (reference sequence). The CDR3 contains 15 residues. The CDR3 is CASSTHGGAKAEAFF. CDR3 DNA, as far as it was read: TGTGCCAGCAGCACCCACGGGGGGGCGAAAGCTGAA.

With respect to this clone: Sequencing ends 3 residues short of the CDR3 end; the germline J gene provides the rest. V and J are TRBV7-9 and TRBJ2-5; D is undetermined. V was shortened by 2 bases and J by 5 bases, with 6 bases between the two germline ends. The CDR3 has 12 residues. Germline V gives CDR1 SEHNR, CDR2 FQNEAQ (reference sequence). Partial CDR3 DNA: TGTGCCAGCAGCTTATCTTCCGAGACC. It yields the protein CASSLSSET. From start to end, the CDR3 is CASSLSSETQYF.

Concerning this clone itself: The CDR3 end falls 3 residues outside the read, so it is completed with the germline J gene. Other DNA sequences in the sample encode the same CDR3. The chain joins TRBV14 to TRBJ2-3; TRBD2 matches 12 bases. Germline values: CDR1 SGHDN, CDR2 FVKESK. V was clipped by 2 bases and J by 1 base; unmatched bases: 1. This CDR3 spans 16 amino acids. The CDR3 here is CASSQLAGGRTDTQYF. The DNA read from the CDR3 is TGTGCCAGCAGCCAACTAGCGGGAGGGCGCACAGATACG.

About this clone itself: From the germline J gene comes the end of the CDR3, since the read stops 3 residues before it. The chain is built from TRBV4-2 and TRBJ2-3; D unclear. The CDR3 has 15 amino acids. Trimming stripped 1 base from V and 3 bases from J, with 11 bases between. Per the germline V gene, CDR1 is LGHNA and CDR2 is YNFKEQ. CDR3 DNA (partial): TGTGCCAGCAGCCAAGCTCGATCTAGAACAGATACG. Its protein is CASSQARSRTDT. The whole CDR3 is CASSQARSRTDTQYF.

A note on this clone: The sequence runs out 3 residues before the end of the CDR3; the remainder is reconstructed from the germline J gene. This chain connects TRBV20-1 to TRBJ2-3, with 7 bases aligning to TRBD2. This CDR3 has 16 amino acids. V dropped 1 base and J dropped 1; count of bases not matched to a gene: 8. Germline CDR1 DFQATT, CDR2 SNEGSKA (reference sequence). The CDR3 sequence: CSARVGNSGRTDTQYF. The sequenced part of the CDR3 DNA is TGCAGTGCTAGAGTCGGGAATAGCGGGCGCACAGATACG.

Worth noting for this clone: The observed sequence ends 3 residues before the CDR3 terminus, with the missing tail filled in from the germline J gene. This chain uses TRBV2 with TRBJ1-2; a weak D match, TRBD1 (5 bases). V was clipped by 1 base and J by 6 bases, with 12 bases between them. The CDR3 is made up of 14 amino acids. Germline V gene lookup returns CDR1 SNHLY and CDR2 FYNNEI. This CDR3 reads CASSEGEQGHGYTF. The CDR3 DNA, read in part, is TGTGCCAGCAGTGAAGGAGAGCAGGGCCATGGC.

Comments on this clone: The observed sequence ends 3 residues before the CDR3 terminus, with the missing tail filled in from the germline J gene. This chain connects TRBV29-1 to TRBJ1-6, with TRBD1 identical over 9 bases. There are 18 residues in the CDR3. Unmatched junction bases numbered 11, after V lost 0 bases and J lost 5 bases. Germline CDR1 is SQVTM and CDR2 is ANQGSEA. The CDR3 here is CSVEEDVGDRAHNSPLHF. The sequenced CDR3 bases are TGCAGCGTTGAAGAGGACGTGGGGGACAGGGCCCATAATTCACCC.

Of note for this clone: The CDR3 is cut off 3 residues early in the read; its end comes from the germline J gene. The V call is TRBV30, the J call TRBJ1-2; D unresolved. CDR1 and CDR2 (germline): GTSNPN, SVGIG (reference sequence). V was trimmed by 1 base and J by 4 bases, leaving 16 bases between them. The CDR3 spans 15 residues. Partial CDR3 DNA: TGTGCCTGGAGTGGTCGGGGAAGCGGAGGCTATGGC. Translated, it gives CAWSGRGSGGYG. The complete CDR3 sequence is CAWSGRGSGGYGYTF. Looking up the rest from reference TRBV30 and TRBJ1-2 gives the full variable domain: SQTIHQWPATLVQPVGSPLSLECTVEGTSNPNLYWYRQAAGRGLQLLFYSVGIGQISSEVPQNLSASRPQDRQFILSSKKLLLSDSGFYLCAWSGRGSGGYGYTFGSGTRLTVV.

To note about this clone: The read ends 3 residues shy of where the CDR3 ends; the end is completed using the germline J gene. The rearrangement links TRBV18 to TRBJ1-2; 12 bases align to TRBD1. With V trimmed by 3 bases and J by 7 bases, 6 bases remained unmatched. The CDR3 is made up of 15 amino acids. CDR1 is KGHSH and CDR2 is LQKENI in the germline V gene. This CDR3 is CASSPSGQGARGYTF. The covered CDR3 bases are TGTGCCAGCTCACCCTCGGGACAGGGGGCTCGTGGC.

About this clone itself: The read finishes 3 residues shy of the CDR3 end, and the germline J gene is used to complete it. The rearrangement links TRBV19 to TRBJ2-3; TRBD2 matches 7 bases. Germline-derived CDR1 and CDR2 are LNHDA and SQIVND (reference sequence). Unmatched junction bases numbered 15, after V lost 1 base and J lost 5 bases. This CDR3 is 18 amino acids long. CDR3 DNA (partial): TGTGCCAGTAGTATAGTACCCCGCCCAAAGACTAGCCGAGATACG. Residues: CASSIVPRPKTSRDT. Given in full, the CDR3 is CASSIVPRPKTSRDTQYF.

As concerns this clone: The CDR3 end is not reached by the read, which stops 3 residues before it; the germline J gene fills it in. The chain has TRBV20-1 and TRBJ1-5, with D possibly being TRBD1 (5 bases). The CDR3 is made up of 15 amino acids. Per the germline V gene, CDR1 is DFQATT and CDR2 is SNEGSKA (reference sequence). The V and J ends lost 0 bases and 6 bases respectively, with 15 bases between them. The CDR3 sequence: CSARESGGNTQPQHF. The sequenced part of the CDR3 DNA is TGCAGTGCTAGAGAATCTGGGGGGAATACTCAGCCC.

Notes on this clone: Sequencing ends 3 residues short of the CDR3 end; the germline J gene provides the rest. This rearrangement joins TRBV20-1 to TRBJ2-7; 8 bases line up with TRBD1. After removal of 2 bases from V and 6 bases from J, the junction contained 0 bases not matched to a gene. This CDR3 has 11 residues. Germline CDR1 DFQATT, CDR2 SNEGSKA (reference sequence). This chain's CDR3 is CSARQGAEQYF. The CDR3 bases that were read are TGCAGTGCTAGACAGGGGGCCGAG.

Worth noting for this clone: The read halts 3 residues ahead of the CDR3 end, with the missing end drawn from the germline J gene. The rearrangement uses TRBV28 and TRBJ2-2, with TRBD1 identical over 10 bases. CDR3 length equals 15 residues. With V trimmed by 3 bases and J by 6 bases, 4 bases remained unmatched. The germline V gene encodes CDR1 MDHEN and CDR2 SYDVKM. CDR3 protein: CASSFGTGEAGELFF. The part of the CDR3 DNA that was read is TGTGCCAGCAGTTTCGGGACAGGGGAGGCCGGGGAG. The complete variable domain, with remaining parts taken from reference TRBV28 and TRBJ2-2, reads DVKVTQSSRYLVKRTGEKVFLECVQDMDHENMFWYRQDPGLGLRLIYFSYDVKMKEKGDIPEGYSVSREKKERFSLILESASTNQTSMYLCASSFGTGEAGELFFGEGSRLTVL.

To note about this clone: From the germline J gene comes the end of the CDR3, since the read stops 3 residues before it. This chain uses TRBV2 with TRBJ2-5; D is unclear. V was cut by 5 bases and J by 4 bases, with 11 bases left in between. This CDR3 contains 13 residues. In germline, CDR1 is SNHLY, CDR2 FYNNEI. The CDR3 bases that were read are TGTGCCAGCAGTTTAAGCCCACGAGAGACC. It translates to CASSLSPRET. The complete CDR3 reads CASSLSPRETQYF.

About this clone itself: The CDR3 end falls 3 residues outside the read, so it is completed with the germline J gene. The chain links TRBV30 to TRBJ1-5; D is ambiguous. Germline CDR1 reads GTSNPN; CDR2 reads SVGIG (reference sequence). V was cut by 3 bases and J by 5 bases, with 8 bases left in between. The CDR3 spans 12 residues. CDR3 bases read: TGTGCCTGGAGCGCCCCAGATCAGCCC. Residues: CAWSAPDQP. The whole CDR3 protein is CAWSAPDQPQHF. The full variable domain, its missing parts supplied by reference TRBV30 and TRBJ1-5, is SQTIHQWPATLVQPVGSPLSLECTVEGTSNPNLYWYRQAAGRGLQLLFYSVGIGQISSEVPQNLSASRPQDRQFILSSKKLLLSDSGFYLCAWSAPDQPQHFGDGTRLSIL.

On this clone itself: With the read ending 3 residues before the CDR3 end, the germline J gene is used to fill in that end. The chain is built from TRBV7-9 and TRBJ1-2, with TRBD1 as a possible D gene (6 bases). The CDR3 is 15 amino acids. V shed 5 bases and J shed 4 bases, with 17 bases lying between them. CDR1 SEHNR and CDR2 FQNEAQ come from the germline V gene (reference sequence). CDR3 sequence reads: CASSPQQGGGYGYTF. The part of the CDR3 DNA that was read is TGTGCCAGCAGCCCTCAACAGGGCGGGGGCTATGGC.

On this clone itself: The sequence runs out 3 residues before the end of the CDR3; the remainder is reconstructed from the germline J gene. The chain is built from TRBV20-1 and TRBJ2-7, with D tentatively TRBD2 (6 bases). V lost 5 bases and J lost 0, with 14 bases in between. Germline lookup yields CDR1 DFQATT and CDR2 SNEGSKA (reference sequence). CDR3 length: 14 amino acids. The CDR3 bases that were read are TGCAGTGCTGTTGGTAGCGGTAACTCCTACGAG. It codes for CSAVGSGNSYE. The complete CDR3 protein is CSAVGSGNSYEQYF.

The CDR3 spells CAWRRRGGTTNEKLFF. The covered CDR3 bases are TGTGCCTGGAGACGGCGGGGGGGGACAACTAATGAAAAA. This chain joins TRBV30 and TRBJ1-4, with D perhaps matching TRBD1 (5 bases). The CDR3 extends 3 residues past the end of the read, so its final part is completed from the germline J gene. Trimming took 3 bases from V and 0 from J, leaving 14 bases between them. The CDR3 loop spans 16 amino acids. Germline CDR1 is GTSNPN and CDR2 is SVGIG (reference sequence).

About this clone: The read terminates 3 residues before the CDR3 end, so the remaining end is supplied by the germline J gene. The chain combines TRBV6-2 or TRBV6-3 with TRBJ2-1, with D perhaps matching TRBD1 (5 bases). The germline V gene has CDR1 MNHEY and CDR2 SVGEGT. The CDR3 totals 12 residues. V lost 7 bases and J lost 3, with 7 bases in between. Partial CDR3 DNA: TGTGCCAGCAAAACAGGCTACAATGAG. It translates to CASKTGYNE. The whole CDR3 sequence reads CASKTGYNEQFF.

On this clone itself: The read terminates 3 residues ahead of where the CDR3 ends, so the germline J gene completes it. The genes are TRBV6-2 or TRBV6-3 and TRBJ1-2; 12 bases map to TRBD1. CDR1 and CDR2 from the germline V gene are MNHEY and SVGEGT. The CDR3 is 16 amino acids. V trimming: 4 bases; J trimming: 4 bases; junction bases outside the gene matches: 7. CDR3 amino acids: CASSSLPGQGAYGYTF. CDR3 DNA, as far as it was read: TGTGCCAGCAGTTCACTCCCGGGACAGGGGGCCTATGGC.